This is a list of T cell receptor beta chains from one sample in a study of cytomegalovirus exposure and HLA in healthy donors. Repertoires were generated with immunoSEQ multiplex PCR, while TCRdb's copy carries only in-frame clones and drops some. The table lists about 140,000 clones, around 73% of them singletons. The sequencing sample was made of PBMCs. Receptors originate from a woman aged 40 to 49 in good health and CMV-seronegative. Both conserved end residues are part of each CDR3. A D gene is named only where the DNA matches it firmly. Not every row has a clone size; where given, it reads once, few, many or a size class.

TRBV4-1	-	TRBD2	TRBJ2-1	CASSQGGGGLGLVNEQFF	TGCGCCAGCAGCCAAGGTGGCGGCGGCCTGGGACTAGTAAATGAGCAGTTCTTC
TRBV5-6	-	TRBD1	TRBJ1-5	CASSLAGQRYQPQHF	TGTGCCAGCAGCCTAGCGGGACAGAGATATCAGCCCCAGCATTTT
TRBV5-1	-	-	TRBJ2-1	CASSLVGSGNEQFF	TGCGCCAGCAGCTTGGTTGGGTCCGGGAATGAGCAGTTCTTC
TRBV5-1	-	TRBD1	TRBJ2-2	CASSRGQAGFGELFF	TGCGCCAGCAGCCGGGGACAGGCGGGGTTCGGGGAGCTGTTTTTT
TRBV7-2	-	-	TRBJ1-4	CASSLSGLAGNEKLFF	TGTGCCAGCAGCTTATCCGGACTAGCGGGTAATGAAAAACTGTTTTTT
TRBV5-6	-	TRBD1	TRBJ2-3	CASSVDRGTDTQYF	TGTGCCAGCAGCGTGGACAGGGGCACAGATACGCAGTATTTT
TRBV7-2	-	-	TRBJ1-1	CASSVRAVSTEAFF	TGTGCCAGCAGCGTCAGGGCTGTAAGCACTGAAGCTTTCTTT
TRBV10-3	-	-	TRBJ2-2	CAISGTSGFAGELFF	TGTGCCATCAGTGGGACCTCAGGGTTTGCCGGGGAGCTGTTTTTT
TRBV5-6	-	TRBD1	TRBJ2-1	CASSRMGQGYNEQFF	TGTGCCAGCAGCCGGATGGGACAGGGATACAATGAGCAGTTCTTC
TRBV2	few	-	TRBJ1-5	CASKLGRSYSNQPQHF	TGTGCCAGCAAGCTCGGGAGATCTTATAGCAATCAGCCCCAGCATTTT